The 21 T cell receptor beta chains reported below all come from one sample, sequenced in a study of siplizumab effects on memory and regulatory T cells. The table came from immunoSEQ multiplex PCR; TCRdb's copy has only in-frame clones and leaves some out. The sample lists some 120,000 clones, about 94% occurring once. What was sequenced was non-Treg CD4+ T cells sorted from blood. The receptors were gathered from a human donor in good health.

The gene calls are TRBV11-1 and TRBJ2-3; D is ambiguous. The germline V gene has CDR1 SGHAT and CDR2 FQDESV (reference sequence). The CDR3 contains 15 residues. The V end was cut by 1 base, the J end by 4 bases, with 12 bases between. The CDR3 is CASSLGQAIADTQYF. The CDR3 DNA is TGTGCCAGCAGCTTAGGTCAAGCTATCGCAGATACGCAGTATTTT.

The chain combines TRBV6-5 with TRBJ1-6; D gene uncertain. The CDR3 extends over 13 amino acids. Germline V gene sequence: CDR1 MNHEY, CDR2 SVGAGI. With 6 bases removed from V and 15 bases from J, the gap between germline ends came to 18 bases. The CDR3 DNA reads TGTGCCAGCAGGGACTTGGACGCTCCTCGCCTCCACTTT. Protein: CASRDLDAPRLHF.

In this sample, this clone turned up once. This chain joins TRBV7-9 and TRBJ2-3, with D tentatively TRBD2 (5 bases). V shed 0 bases and J shed 2 bases, with 12 bases lying between them. Per the germline V gene, CDR1 is SEHNR and CDR2 is FQNEAQ (reference sequence). This CDR3 is built from 16 residues. The CDR3 sequence is CASSLARGSYTDTQYF. The CDR3, as DNA: TGTGCCAGCAGCTTAGCTCGGGGTTCATACACAGATACGCAGTATTTT. The full variable domain, completed using reference TRBV7-9 and TRBJ2-3, is DTGVSQNPRHKITKRGQNVTFRCDPISEHNRLYWYRQTLGQGPEFLTYFQNEAQLEKSRLLSDRFSAERPKGSFSTLEIQRTEQGDSAMYLCASSLARGSYTDTQYFGPGTRLTVL.

The genes are TRBV16 and TRBJ1-2; D perhaps matches TRBD1 (5 bases). With 3 bases removed from V and 8 bases from J, the gap between germline ends came to 22 bases. Germline CDR1 reads KGHSY; CDR2 reads FQNENV. The CDR3 contains 16 residues. As DNA, the CDR3 is TGTGCCAGCAGCCAGACACCGGGACTGCCTCTGGAAGGCTACACCTTC. It specifies CASSQTPGLPLEGYTF.

The V gene is TRBV4-2, the J gene TRBJ2-3; perhaps TRBD2 as D (6 bases). The CDR3 spans 14 residues. Germline values: CDR1 LGHNA, CDR2 YNFKEQ. V was cut by 6 bases and J by 0 bases, with 10 bases left in between. The CDR3 DNA reads TGTGCCAGCAGGACGGCGGGGAGCACAGATACGCAGTATTTT. Its protein is CASRTAGSTDTQYF.

A remark on this clone: Other DNA sequences in the same sample also yield this CDR3. V and J are TRBV9 and TRBJ2-6; tentative D call: TRBD1 (5 bases). The CDR3 is made up of 15 amino acids. V lost 0 bases, J lost 4 bases, and 8 bases lay in between. The germline CDR1 and CDR2 sequences are SGDLS and YYNGEE. CDR3 DNA sequence: TGTGCCAGCAGCGTAGCAGGGTCCGGGGCCAACGTCCTGACTTTC. Residues: CASSVAGSGANVLTF. The full variable domain, in which reference TRBV9 and TRBJ2-6 provide the parts outside the CDR3, is DSGVTQTPKHLITATGQRVTLRCSPRSGDLSVYWYQQSLDQGLQFLIQYYNGEERAKGNILERFSAQQFPDLHSELNLSSLELGDSALYFCASSVAGSGANVLTFGAGSRLTVL.

The rearrangement links TRBV5-8 to TRBJ1-4, with D unclear. The V gene lost 2 bases and the J gene lost 4 bases, with 12 bases spanning the gap. The germline V gene encodes CDR1 SGHTS and CDR2 YDEGEE. This CDR3 comprises 15 residues. CDR3 DNA: TGTGCCAGCAGCTTACAAGGCAGACTTAATGAAAAACTGTTTTTT. The encoded protein is CASSLQGRLNEKLFF.

This clone has a single count. This chain uses TRBV10-3 with TRBJ2-7; D not certain. Trimming took off 1 base at V and 2 bases at J, with 9 bases between the two ends. CDR3 length: 14 residues. The germline V gene encodes CDR1 ENHRY and CDR2 SYGVKD. Here the CDR3 DNA reads TGTGCCATCAGTGAGTTAGGCGAAACCTACGAGCAGTACTTC. Its translation: CAISELGETYEQYF.

The rearrangement links TRBV9 to TRBJ2-1; 7 bases map to TRBD2. The CDR3 loop spans 14 amino acids. CDR1 SGDLS and CDR2 YYNGEE come from the germline V gene. Trimming cost V 5 bases and J 4 bases; bases outside gene matches: 6. In DNA, the CDR3 is TGTGCCAGCAGTCCCGCTAGCGGTTACAATGAGCAGTTCTTC. As protein: CASSPASGYNEQFF.

V gene TRBV30 combines with J gene TRBJ2-7, with 9 bases identical to TRBD1. Germline assignment: CDR1 GTSNPN and CDR2 SVGIG (reference sequence). This CDR3 is built from 15 residues. Unmatched junction bases numbered 12, after V lost 5 bases and J lost 4 bases. The CDR3, as DNA: TGTGCCTGGTCCTCCCCCGACAGGGGGGCGTACGAGCAGTACTTC. Its protein is CAWSSPDRGAYEQYF. The full variable domain, its missing parts supplied by reference TRBV30 and TRBJ2-7, is SQTIHQWPATLVQPVGSPLSLECTVEGTSNPNLYWYRQAAGRGLQLLFYSVGIGQISSEVPQNLSASRPQDRQFILSSKKLLLSDSGFYLCAWSSPDRGAYEQYFGPGTRLTVT.

The chain is built from TRBV27 and TRBJ2-1; 10 bases line up with TRBD2. This CDR3 is built from 14 residues. The V and J ends lost 5 bases and 7 bases, in that order; junction bases with no gene match: 5. Per germline, CDR1 MNHEY and CDR2 SMNVEV (reference sequence). The CDR3 protein is CASSLAGAGNEQFF. The CDR3 DNA is TGTGCCAGCAGTCTAGCGGGGGCCGGAAATGAGCAGTTCTTC.

V gene TRBV19 combines with J gene TRBJ2-1; TRBD2 matches 7 bases. This CDR3 has 15 amino acids. Germline V CDR1 and CDR2: LNHDA, SQIVND (reference sequence). V shed 3 bases, J shed 7 bases, and the junction held 9 bases outside the gene matches. CDR3 DNA: TGTGCCAGTAGTATCCTCCCTGCGGGAGAGAATGAGCAGTTCTTC. As protein: CASSILPAGENEQFF.

The genes are TRBV30 and TRBJ1-2; no clear D. V lost 4 bases and J lost 4, with 10 bases in between. The CDR3 runs 12 residues. Germline CDR1 is GTSNPN and CDR2 is SVGIG (reference sequence). In nucleotides, the CDR3 is TGTGCCTGGACACCTGGTGGCTATGGCTACACCTTC. Protein product: CAWTPGGYGYTF.

V is TRBV5-6 and J is TRBJ2-7, with D possibly matching TRBD2 (6 bases). Trimming left V 1 base short and J 0 bases short, with 17 bases between. This CDR3 has 17 amino acids. Looked up from germline, CDR1 is SGHDT and CDR2 is YYEEEE. The CDR3 DNA is TGTGCCAGCAGCTTGTTAGGGGACTCCCGAAGCTCCTACGAGCAGTACTTC. Its protein product is CASSLLGDSRSSYEQYF.

This sequence joins TRBV27 and TRBJ1-2; 7 bases line up with TRBD1. The CDR3 consists of 17 residues. Trimming took 0 bases from V and 2 from J; bases not matched to a gene: 9. CDR1 MNHEY and CDR2 SMNVEV come from the germline V gene (reference sequence). The chain's CDR3 is CASSLSETGNRNYGYTF. The CDR3 bases are TGTGCCAGCAGTTTATCCGAGACAGGGAATCGAAACTATGGCTACACCTTC.

The chain joins TRBV11-3 to TRBJ2-2; D possibly corresponds to TRBD1 (5 bases). Trimming removed 2 bases from V and 0 bases from J, with 10 bases in between. CDR3 size: 16 residues. Germline CDR1 is SGHNT and CDR2 is YENEEA. The CDR3 coding sequence is TGTGCCAGCAGCTTAATAGGGGCCACGAACACCGGGGAGCTGTTTTTT. The encoded protein is CASSLIGATNTGELFF.

The V call is TRBV5-8, the J call TRBJ1-6, with D possibly matching TRBD1 (5 bases). V gave up 4 bases and J gave up 0 bases, with 8 bases separating them. This CDR3 contains 15 residues. Germline V gene sequence: CDR1 SGHTS, CDR2 YDEGEE. The CDR3 protein is CASSGRGSYNSPLHF. Here the CDR3 DNA reads TGTGCCAGCAGCGGGAGGGGCTCCTATAATTCACCCCTCCACTTT.

This clone was found once. The chain is built from TRBV5-1 and TRBJ2-1, with D perhaps matching TRBD2 (6 bases). Germline V gene sequence: CDR1 SGHRS, CDR2 YFSETQ. V was shortened by 0 bases and J by 2 bases, with 15 bases between the two germline ends. The CDR3 is made up of 17 amino acids. The CDR3 DNA reads TGCGCCAGCAGCTTGGAAGGCGGGAAGGCCCCCTACAATGAGCAGTTCTTC. Translated, it gives CASSLEGGKAPYNEQFF.

The V and J genes are TRBV5-6 and TRBJ2-5; D gene uncertain. Trimming left V 4 bases short and J 6 bases short, with 4 bases between. Germline V gene sequence: CDR1 SGHDT, CDR2 YYEEEE. The CDR3 runs 10 residues. This CDR3 reads CASSGKTQYF. In DNA form, the CDR3 reads TGTGCCAGCAGCGGGAAGACCCAGTACTTC. Complete variable domain (other parts from reference TRBV5-6 and TRBJ2-5): DAGVTQSPTHLIKTRGQQVTLRCSPKSGHDTVSWYQQALGQGPQFIFQYYEEEERQRGNFPDRFSGHQFPNYSSELNVNALLLGDSALYLCASSGKTQYFGPGTRLLVL.

The CDR3 region has the DNA TGTGCTAGTGGTCCCCCCCCGGGTTTAGCGGATACGCAGTATTTT. Encoded protein: CASGPPPGLADTQYF. V and J are TRBV12-5 and TRBJ2-3; weak D call: TRBD2 (5 bases). The CDR3 contains 15 residues. Germline V gives CDR1 LGHNT, CDR2 FRNRAP. Trimming removed 5 bases at V and 6 bases at J, with 18 bases between.

This clone was observed a single time. The chain recombines TRBV29-1 with TRBJ1-1, with D hard to call. The CDR3 consists of 16 residues. V shed 0 bases and J shed 3 bases, with 17 bases lying between them. Germline CDR1 SQVTM, CDR2 ANQGSEA. The CDR3 DNA follows: TGCAGCGTTGAAGATCCGAATTCGAGTCATTACACTGAAGCTTTCTTT. This gives the protein CSVEDPNSSHYTEAFF. Filled out from reference TRBV29-1 and TRBJ1-1, the complete variable domain reads SAVISQKPSRDICQRGTSLTIQCQVDSQVTMMFWYRQQPGQSLTLIATANQGSEATYESGFVIDKFPISRPNLTFSTLTVSNMSPEDSSIYLCSVEDPNSSHYTEAFFGQGTRLTVV.